Listed here are 31 T cell receptor beta chains from one sample, sequenced in a study of cytomegalovirus exposure and HLA in healthy donors. The PCR made use of 60 Vbeta and 13 Jbeta primers. Profiling relied on immunoSEQ multiplex PCR, and the TCRdb table lists in-frame clones only, not all of them. The table includes fewer than 250,000 clones, roughly 80% detected once. The sequenced material came from PBMCs. These receptor sequences come from a woman aged 18-30 years in good health and CMV-seronegative.

The sample holds one count of this clone. This chain's CDR3 is CASSIGDRYNEQFF. The CDR3 DNA sequence: TGTGCCAGTAGTATTGGGGACAGGTACAATGAGCAGTTCTTC. This chain links TRBV19 with TRBJ2-1; 8 bases are shared with TRBD1. V lost 3 bases, J lost 4 bases, and 2 bases stayed unmatched. The CDR3 loop spans 14 amino acids. Germline loops: CDR1 LNHDA, CDR2 SQIVND (reference sequence).

The chain joins TRBV30 to TRBJ2-4; 7 bases map to TRBD2. The CDR3 runs to 11 residues. Germline loops: CDR1 GTSNPN, CDR2 SVGIG (reference sequence). V gave up 0 bases and J gave up 15 bases; unmatched junction bases: 5. The CDR3 sequence: CAWSVGLAVYF. The CDR3 nucleotides read TGTGCCTGGAGTGTAGGCCTAGCGGTGTACTTC. Variable domain in full (rest from reference TRBV30 and TRBJ2-4): SQTIHQWPATLVQPVGSPLSLECTVEGTSNPNLYWYRQAAGRGLQLLFYSVGIGQISSEVPQNLSASRPQDRQFILSSKKLLLSDSGFYLCAWSVGLAVYFGAGTRLSVL.

The genes are TRBV19 and TRBJ2-7, with TRBD1 as a possible D gene (6 bases). Germline values: CDR1 LNHDA, CDR2 SQIVND (reference sequence). The CDR3 has 14 amino acids. The germline V and J ends were trimmed by 0 bases and 6 bases, with 12 bases remaining between them. The CDR3 protein is CASSIDRGGGEQYF. The CDR3 bases are TGTGCCAGTAGTATAGACAGGGGCGGCGGCGAGCAGTACTTC.

This clone was counted only a few times. This chain connects TRBV9 to TRBJ1-4, with TRBD1 identical over 8 bases. The CDR3 totals 14 residues. The V gene's germline CDR1 is SGDLS and CDR2 YYNGEE. The junction had 7 bases not matched to a gene; V was cut back by 4 bases and J by 8 bases. The CDR3 sequence is CASSTGTGGEKLFF. CDR3 nucleotide sequence: TGTGCCAGCAGCACCGGGACAGGAGGGGAAAAACTGTTTTTT.

V usage is TRBV7-6 and J usage is TRBJ1-1; 7 positions agree with TRBD1. J lost 0 bases, V lost 4 bases, and 5 bases had no gene match. CDR3 length: 15 residues. Germline V gene data show CDR1 as SGHVS and CDR2 as FNYEAQ. The CDR3 reads CASSSRTGMNTEAFF. The CDR3 DNA reads TGTGCCAGCAGCTCCAGGACAGGCATGAACACTGAAGCTTTCTTT. The full variable domain, rest sourced from reference TRBV7-6 and TRBJ1-1, is GAGVSQSPRYKVTKRGQDVALRCDPISGHVSLYWYRQALGQGPEFLTYFNYEAQQDKSGLPNDRFSAERPEGSISTLTIQRTEQRDSAMYRCASSSRTGMNTEAFFGQGTRLTVV.

The chain links TRBV9 to TRBJ1-2, with no clear D. This CDR3 is 14 amino acids long. Germline CDR1 SGDLS, CDR2 YYNGEE. The ends were cut back, 7 bases at V and 4 bases at J, with 17 bases in the middle. The CDR3 sequence: CASGRAGDAYGYTF. The CDR3 DNA sequence: TGTGCCAGCGGGCGGGCAGGAGACGCCTATGGCTACACCTTC.

The J gene is TRBJ2-7, the V gene TRBV7-9, with D tentatively TRBD1 (7 bases). Per the germline V gene, CDR1 is SEHNR and CDR2 is FQNEAQ (reference sequence). The CDR3 totals 11 residues. Trimming pared 4 bases from V and 7 bases from J, leaving 8 bases between. The CDR3 region has the DNA TGTGCCAGCAGCTCAGGGGGGGAGCAGTACTTC. Its protein is CASSSGGEQYF.

This chain connects TRBV5-1 to TRBJ2-5, with D possibly matching TRBD2 (5 bases). The germline V gene encodes CDR1 SGHRS and CDR2 YFSETQ. This CDR3 is built from 14 residues. The germline V and J ends were trimmed by 6 bases and 0 bases, with 12 bases remaining between them. Here the CDR3 reads CASTLRGNQETQYF. DNA of the CDR3: TGCGCCAGCACACTAAGAGGGAACCAAGAGACCCAGTACTTC.

The V call is TRBV5-1, the J call TRBJ2-7, with D unclear. This CDR3 spans 12 amino acids. V was clipped by 1 base and J by 1 base, with 3 bases between them. Germline CDR1 SGHRS, CDR2 YFSETQ. DNA of the CDR3: TGCGCCAGCAGCTTGTCGTCCTACGAGCAGTACTTC. It codes for CASSLSSYEQYF.

The V gene is TRBV18, the J gene TRBJ1-2; 7 bases fit TRBD1. The junction had 13 bases not matched to a gene; V was cut back by 3 bases and J by 6 bases. Germline loops: CDR1 KGHSH, CDR2 LQKENI. The CDR3 covers 16 residues. CDR3 region: CASSPLGQELYNGYTF. In DNA, the CDR3 is TGTGCCAGCTCACCGCTTGGACAGGAACTCTATAATGGCTACACCTTC.

This chain joins TRBV28 and TRBJ1-1, with D maybe TRBD1 (5 bases). The CDR3 loop spans 16 amino acids. Germline V gene sequence: CDR1 MDHEN, CDR2 SYDVKM. Deletions cut 5 bases from V and 0 bases from J, with 16 bases between. The CDR3 here is CASSPGIWEMNTEAFF. The CDR3 region has the DNA TGTGCCAGCAGTCCAGGGATTTGGGAAATGAACACTGAAGCTTTCTTT.

This chain connects TRBV19 to TRBJ2-1; no clear D gene. CDR1 is LNHDA, CDR2 SQIVND, per germline (reference sequence). V was clipped by 5 bases and J by 5 bases, with 10 bases between them. This CDR3 comprises 13 residues. CDR3 loop: CASSLGRNNEQFF. The CDR3 bases are TGTGCCAGTAGTCTGGGCAGAAACAATGAGCAGTTCTTC.

This chain links TRBV28 with TRBJ2-3, with 8 bases identical to TRBD1. This CDR3 contains 14 residues. J lost 4 bases, V lost 1 base, and 1 base had no gene match. The V gene's germline CDR1 is MDHEN and CDR2 SYDVKM. CDR3 amino acids: CASSLLQGADTQYF. CDR3 DNA: TGTGCCAGCAGTTTATTACAGGGGGCAGATACGCAGTATTTT.

This chain connects TRBV28 to TRBJ1-5; possible D gene TRBD1, 6 bases. The CDR3 length is 13 residues. Germline CDR1 reads MDHEN; CDR2 reads SYDVKM. V was clipped by 6 bases and J by 3 bases, with 9 bases between them. The CDR3 loop reads CASSRDTNQPQHF. The CDR3 DNA reads TGTGCCAGCAGCCGGGACACCAATCAGCCCCAGCATTTT.

The chain has TRBV7-9 and TRBJ2-5, with 11 bases matching TRBD2. The germline V gene has CDR1 SEHNR and CDR2 FQNEAQ (reference sequence). This CDR3 comprises 17 residues. Trimming removed 1 base from V and 2 bases from J; junction bases left unmatched: 6. The CDR3 sequence is CASSLGFGTSGQETQYF. CDR3 bases: TGTGCCAGCAGCTTAGGCTTTGGGACTAGCGGACAAGAGACCCAGTACTTC.

The V gene is TRBV25-1, the J gene TRBJ1-2; TRBD1 matches 9 bases. The ends lost 4 bases at V and 5 bases at J; junction bases unmatched: 8. This CDR3 has 15 amino acids. Germline V gene lookup returns CDR1 MGHDK and CDR2 SYGVNS. CDR3 protein: CASSAKDRGKYGYTF. CDR3 nucleotide sequence: TGTGCCAGCAGTGCTAAGGACAGGGGAAAGTATGGCTACACCTTC.

V is TRBV7-6 and J is TRBJ1-2; 9 positions match TRBD1. The ends lost 5 bases at V and 5 bases at J; junction bases unmatched: 12. CDR1 is SGHVS and CDR2 is FNYEAQ in the germline V gene. This CDR3 has 16 residues. CDR3 DNA: TGTGCCAGCAGCACCGGGACAGGGCTGTCTGGTTATGGCTACACCTTC. This codes for CASSTGTGLSGYGYTF.

The rearrangement uses TRBV28 and TRBJ1-5, with a weak D call TRBD1 (5 bases). Germline V CDR1 and CDR2: MDHEN, SYDVKM. This CDR3 region has 14 residues. Trimming removed 1 base at V and 4 bases at J, with 8 bases between. The CDR3 DNA follows: TGTGCCAGCAGTTTATTGACAGAGAATCAGCCCCAGCATTTT. Translated: CASSLLTENQPQHF.

This clone was observed a few times. The chain carries TRBV30 and TRBJ1-5; 9 bases align to TRBD1. Germline V lookup: CDR1 GTSNPN, CDR2 SVGIG (reference sequence). Trimming removed 5 bases from V and 5 bases from J; junction bases left unmatched: 4. The CDR3 runs 13 residues. The CDR3, as DNA: TGTGCCTGGGCACGGGACAGGGATCAGCCCCAGCATTTT. This translates into CAWARDRDQPQHF.

This chain connects TRBV9 to TRBJ2-3; TRBD1 matches 7 bases. Germline V gives CDR1 SGDLS, CDR2 YYNGEE. This CDR3 has 14 residues. The ends lost 6 bases at V and 0 bases at J; junction bases unmatched: 4. CDR3 sequence reads: CASNPGGSTDTQYF. The DNA for the CDR3 is TGTGCCAGCAACCCAGGGGGAAGCACAGATACGCAGTATTTT.

The rearrangement links TRBV6-6 to TRBJ2-3; D ambiguous. The CDR3 sequence is 15 residues long. Germline V gene data show CDR1 as MNHNY and CDR2 as SVGAGI (reference sequence). V lost 7 bases and J lost 1, with 15 bases in between. In DNA, the CDR3 is TGTGCCAGCAACCGGGTGCAGACCGGCACAGATACGCAGTATTTT. It codes for CASNRVQTGTDTQYF.

As regards this clone: The junction and the germline gene differ at one end; a read error may be behind it. This chain joins TRBV5-1 and TRBJ2-7; TRBD2 might be the D (5 bases). Germline values: CDR1 SGHRS, CDR2 YFSETQ. The CDR3 extends over 16 amino acids. The CDR3 nucleotides are TGCGCCAGCACCTTGTCTCCACGGGGTGACTCCTACGAGCAGTACTTC. Protein: CASTLSPRGDSYEQYF.

This clone appeared once. The chain joins TRBV19 to TRBJ2-3; TRBD2 agrees at 10 bases. The CDR3 has 17 residues. Trimming cost V 1 base and J 5 bases; bases outside gene matches: 9. Germline assignment: CDR1 LNHDA and CDR2 SQIVND (reference sequence). The CDR3 loop reads CASSIGRTSGGGDTQYF. CDR3 DNA sequence: TGTGCCAGTAGTATAGGAAGGACTAGCGGTGGGGGAGATACGCAGTATTTT.

The V gene is TRBV5-1, the J gene TRBJ1-1; 9 nucleotides match TRBD1. The CDR3 covers 15 residues. V shed 5 bases, J shed 1 base, and the junction held 6 bases outside the gene matches. The germline gives CDR1 SGHRS, CDR2 YFSETQ. The CDR3 protein is CASRTLTGGNTEAFF. CDR3 in DNA: TGCGCCAGCAGAACCTTGACAGGGGGGAACACTGAAGCTTTCTTT.

V and J are TRBV28 and TRBJ2-1; the D is unclear. The CDR3 is 11 residues long. Deletions cut 6 bases from V and 8 bases from J, with 8 bases between. Germline V gene lookup returns CDR1 MDHEN and CDR2 SYDVKM. CDR3: CASSSPYEQFF. The DNA of the CDR3 is TGTGCCAGCAGCTCCCCGTATGAGCAGTTCTTC.

In this sample, this clone turned up once. The rearrangement links TRBV5-6 to TRBJ1-1; D unresolved. The length of the CDR3 is 17 residues. The V gene's germline CDR1 is SGHDT and CDR2 YYEEEE. Deletions cut 6 bases from V and 0 bases from J, with 21 bases between. Written as DNA, the CDR3 is TGTGCCAGCACCAACCCCCGCCAGGTAGACATGAACACTGAAGCTTTCTTT. Protein sequence: CASTNPRQVDMNTEAFF.

The chain is built from TRBV5-1 and TRBJ1-1; no clear D. The CDR3 is made up of 15 amino acids. V lost 4 bases and J lost 1, with 14 bases in between. The germline gives CDR1 SGHRS, CDR2 YFSETQ. The DNA for the CDR3 is TGCGCCAGCAGCGTAGACGGGATAGGGAACACTGAAGCTTTCTTT. It codes for CASSVDGIGNTEAFF.

The chain combines TRBV11-3 with TRBJ2-1, with a possible D match to TRBD2 (5 bases). V dropped 3 bases and J dropped 3 bases, with 9 bases sitting between them. CDR1 and CDR2 from the germline V gene are SGHNT and YENEEA. This CDR3 has 14 amino acids. CDR3 DNA: TGTGCCAGCAGCTTTCGGGGAAGCTACAATGAGCAGTTCTTC. Translated: CASSFRGSYNEQFF.

This clone was detected only a few times. The rearrangement uses TRBV6-5 and TRBJ1-4; D is undetermined. The germline V gene has CDR1 MNHEY and CDR2 SVGAGI. V was trimmed by 0 bases and J by 7 bases, leaving 12 bases between them. The CDR3 is made up of 15 amino acids. In DNA form, the CDR3 reads TGTGCCAGCAGTTACTCGGCTGGAGTTGGTGAAAAACTGTTTTTT. Residues: CASSYSAGVGEKLFF.

This clone was picked up one time. The chain employs TRBV25-1 and TRBJ2-5; TRBD1 matches at 10 bases. This CDR3 is 16 amino acids long. The germline CDR1 and CDR2 sequences are MGHDK and SYGVNS. V was clipped by 1 base and J by 9 bases; unmatched bases: 11. The CDR3 DNA reads TGTGCCAGCAGTGAATGGCGACAGGGGGCGGCAGGGGCCCAGTACTTC. Encoded protein: CASSEWRQGAAGAQYF.

This chain links TRBV15 with TRBJ2-1, with 7 bases lining up with TRBD2. The CDR3 extends over 15 amino acids. CDR1 LNHNV and CDR2 YYDKDF come from the germline V gene (reference sequence). Trimming removed 0 bases from V and 8 bases from J; junction bases left unmatched: 7. The CDR3 sequence is CATSRDIGLGYEQFF. The DNA of the CDR3 is TGTGCCACCAGCAGAGATATCGGACTAGGCTATGAGCAGTTCTTC.